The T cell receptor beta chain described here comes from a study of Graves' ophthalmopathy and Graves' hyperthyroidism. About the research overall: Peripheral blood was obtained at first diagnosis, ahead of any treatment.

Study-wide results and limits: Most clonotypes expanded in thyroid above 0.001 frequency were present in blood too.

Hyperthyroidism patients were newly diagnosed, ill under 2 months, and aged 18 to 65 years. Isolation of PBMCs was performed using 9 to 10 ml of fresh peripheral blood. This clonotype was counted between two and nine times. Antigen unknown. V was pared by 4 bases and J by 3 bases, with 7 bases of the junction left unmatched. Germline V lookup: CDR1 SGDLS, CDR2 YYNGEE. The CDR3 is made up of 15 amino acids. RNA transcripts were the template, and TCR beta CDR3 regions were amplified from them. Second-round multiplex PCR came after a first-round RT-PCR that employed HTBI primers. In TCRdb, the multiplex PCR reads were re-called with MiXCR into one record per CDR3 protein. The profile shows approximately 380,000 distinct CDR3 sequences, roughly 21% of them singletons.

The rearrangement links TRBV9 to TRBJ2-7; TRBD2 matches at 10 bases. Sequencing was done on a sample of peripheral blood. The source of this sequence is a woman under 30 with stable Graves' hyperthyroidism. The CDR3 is CASSPMGLAIYEQYF. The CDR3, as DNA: TGTGCCAGCAGCCCGATGGGACTAGCGATCTACGAGCAGTACTTC. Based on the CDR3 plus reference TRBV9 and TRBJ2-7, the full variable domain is DSGVTQTPKHLITATGQRVTLRCSPRSGDLSVYWYQQSLDQGLQFLIQYYNGEERAKGNILERFSAQQFPDLHSELNLSSLELGDSALYFCASSPMGLAIYEQYFGPGTRLTVT.